This T cell receptor beta chain was sequenced during a study of blood T cell repertoires in COVID-19 (dated by TCRdb to about 2020). General notes on the study: Samples from collaborators originated in the United States, Italy and Spain and spanned both the acute and convalescent phases of COVID-19. The prospective study material was composed of cDNA or gDNA derived from T cells, B-cell-depleted T cells, or PBMCs. The dataset comprised deeply sampled blood TCRbeta repertoires from subjects exposed to, actively infected with, or recovered from COVID-19. The repertoires were released in a freely available public database meant as a resource for research on the immune response to SARS-CoV-2. Samples were obtained from the ongoing ImmuneRACE study (first 160 participants) and from 1,254 subjects provided by 6 global collaborators. Sample metadata almost always included a de-identified subject ID, COVID-19 status, age in years and sex. Where available, HLA class I and class II types were obtained from metadata supplied by the sample provider rather than from assay-based typing. What the authors observed across the whole study: How much clinical and demographic metadata was included differed by source and by participant, and the metadata was provided uncurated.

TCRbeta CDR3 regions were amplified from genomic DNA by means of the immunoSEQ Assay, a bias-controlled multiplex PCR. As for how the authors treated the data: The number of nucleated cells in each sample was estimated from the amplification of reference gene primers within the assay. To quantify the absolute abundance of each unique TCRbeta CDR3 rearrangement, sequence reads were collapsed and filtered. For each sample, productive Simpson clonality was calculated as the square root of Simpson's diversity index across productive rearrangements. Here the immuneACCESS table is served through TCRdb, limited to in-frame sequences with V and J called. Missing clones are a known gap in these copies; in checked studies unresolved V genes cover under half, and the rest lacks a known reason. The DNA gave D and trimming, while V, J and clone size come from that table. The table for this sample lists about 280,000 clones; more than 80% of them were counted only once. The top ten constitute around 3% of the sample.

Inclusive of the bounding cysteine and phenylalanine, the CDR3 is 17 residues long. Kept here is only the CDR3 DNA, which spans 51 bases and is read in frame from base 1. Reading the germline V gene gives CDR1 SGHVS and CDR2 FQNEAQ. The germline V and J ends show losses of 4 bases and 0 bases respectively, and no gene match explains 8 bases of the junction. Worth noting for this clone: Its antigen is unknown. No base-level quality is on record; no much larger clone is a single base apart.

The collaborating institutions used their own protocols to collect whole blood in K2EDTA tubes. For TCRbeta analysis, collaborators shipped samples as frozen whole blood, isolated PBMCs, or DNA extracted from either of those sample types. Source material: peripheral blood. The receptor was derived from a woman in her twenties or thirties with active or convalescent COVID-19. This receptor chain uses TRBV7-8 and TRBJ1-3; 8 nucleotides in the junction match TRBD1. DNA sequence: TGTGCCAGCAGCTCCCCGGGACAGGAACTCTCTGGAAACACCATATATTTT. It translates to CASSSPGQELSGNTIYF.